Here is one T cell receptor (beta chain) with its context. The data are from a study of blood T cell repertoires in COVID-19. Original processing methods: For nucleated cells, counts were estimated from reference gene primer amplification. Profiled with immunoSEQ multiplex PCR; TCRdb holds only in-frame clones, not every one. That table supplies the V and J calls and clone size; D and trimming were determined from the DNA. Counted here are 200,000 to 300,000 clones, more than 75% occurring once; the ten biggest clones make up approximately 1.6%. The CDR3 runs to 16 residues. Germline V lookup: CDR1 SGHRS, CDR2 YFSETQ. The V gene end was trimmed by 4 bases and the J gene end by 4 bases; junction bases not matched to a gene: 12.

The sequence was collected from a woman aged 40 to 50 who had recovered from COVID-19. This chain connects TRBV5-1 to TRBJ1-2; TRBD1 aligns across 8 bases. Sequencing used peripheral blood. The CDR3 DNA reads TGCGCCAGCAGCAGAACCGGGACAGGAGATGCCTATGGCTACACCTTC. It translates to CASSRTGTGDAYGYTF.